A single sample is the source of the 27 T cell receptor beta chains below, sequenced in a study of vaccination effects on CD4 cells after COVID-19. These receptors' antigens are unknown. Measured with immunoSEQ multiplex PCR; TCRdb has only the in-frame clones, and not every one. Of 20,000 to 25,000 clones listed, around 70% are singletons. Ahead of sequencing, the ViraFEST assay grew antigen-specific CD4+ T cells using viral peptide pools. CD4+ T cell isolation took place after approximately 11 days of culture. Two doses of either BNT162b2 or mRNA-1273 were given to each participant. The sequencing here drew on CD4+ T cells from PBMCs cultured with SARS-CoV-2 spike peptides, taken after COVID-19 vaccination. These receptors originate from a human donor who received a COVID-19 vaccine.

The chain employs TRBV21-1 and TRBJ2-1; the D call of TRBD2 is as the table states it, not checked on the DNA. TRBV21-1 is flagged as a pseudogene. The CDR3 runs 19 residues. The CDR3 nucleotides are TGTGCCAGCAGAGCTGAACCGGCTAGCGGGAAGAACTCCTACAATGAGCAGTTCTTC. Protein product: CASRAEPASGKNSYNEQFF.

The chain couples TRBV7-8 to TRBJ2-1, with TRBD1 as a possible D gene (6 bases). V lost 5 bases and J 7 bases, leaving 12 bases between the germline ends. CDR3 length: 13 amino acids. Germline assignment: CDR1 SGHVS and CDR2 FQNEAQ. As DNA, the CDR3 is TGTGCCAGCAGCGGACGACAGGCGAATGAGCAGTTCTTC. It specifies CASSGRQANEQFF.

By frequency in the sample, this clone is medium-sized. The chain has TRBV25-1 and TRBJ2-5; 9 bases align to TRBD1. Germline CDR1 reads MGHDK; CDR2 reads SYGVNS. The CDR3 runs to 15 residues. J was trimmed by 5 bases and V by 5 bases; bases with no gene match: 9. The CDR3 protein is CASSFHRGRAETQYF. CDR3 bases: TGTGCCAGCAGTTTTCACAGGGGGCGCGCGGAGACCCAGTACTTC.

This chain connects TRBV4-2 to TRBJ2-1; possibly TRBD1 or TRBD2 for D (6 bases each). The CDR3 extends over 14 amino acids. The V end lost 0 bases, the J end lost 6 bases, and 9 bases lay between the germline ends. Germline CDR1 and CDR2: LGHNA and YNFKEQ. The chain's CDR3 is CASSQEGGRNEQFF. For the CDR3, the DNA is TGTGCCAGCAGCCAAGAGGGGGGCCGCAATGAGCAGTTCTTC.

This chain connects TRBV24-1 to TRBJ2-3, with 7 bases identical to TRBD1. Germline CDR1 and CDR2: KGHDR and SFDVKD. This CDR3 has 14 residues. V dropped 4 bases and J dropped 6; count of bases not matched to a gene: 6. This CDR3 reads CATSDDRASDTQYF. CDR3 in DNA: TGTGCCACCAGTGACGACAGGGCTAGCGATACGCAGTATTTT.

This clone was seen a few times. The CDR3 region has the DNA TGTGCCAGCTCGACAGGGGAATACACCGGGGAGCTGTTTTTT. Encoded protein: CASSTGEYTGELFF. V gene TRBV2 combines with J gene TRBJ2-2; 8 nucleotides agree with TRBD1. The germline V gene encodes CDR1 SNHLY and CDR2 FYNNEI. CDR3 size: 14 residues. After removal of 8 bases from V and 3 bases from J, the junction contained 5 bases not matched to a gene.

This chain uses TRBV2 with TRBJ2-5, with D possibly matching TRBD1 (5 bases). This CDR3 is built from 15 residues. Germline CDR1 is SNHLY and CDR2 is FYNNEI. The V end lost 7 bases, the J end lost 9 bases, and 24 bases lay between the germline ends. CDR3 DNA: TGTGCCAGCAATCCACAGACAGCGTTAAGTGGGGCCCAGTACTTC. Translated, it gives CASNPQTALSGAQYF.

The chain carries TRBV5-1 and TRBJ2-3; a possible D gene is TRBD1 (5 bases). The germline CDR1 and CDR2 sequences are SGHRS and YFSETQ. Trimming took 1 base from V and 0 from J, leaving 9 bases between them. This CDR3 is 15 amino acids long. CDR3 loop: CASSLSGASTDTQYF. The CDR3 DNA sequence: TGCGCCAGCAGCTTGAGTGGGGCTAGCACAGATACGCAGTATTTT.

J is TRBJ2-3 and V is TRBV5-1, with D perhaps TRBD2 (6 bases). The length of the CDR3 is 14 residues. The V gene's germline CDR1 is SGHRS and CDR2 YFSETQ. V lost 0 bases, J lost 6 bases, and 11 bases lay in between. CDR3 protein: CASSLGLASDTQYF. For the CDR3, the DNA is TGCGCCAGCAGCTTGGGGCTAGCGAGTGATACGCAGTATTTT.

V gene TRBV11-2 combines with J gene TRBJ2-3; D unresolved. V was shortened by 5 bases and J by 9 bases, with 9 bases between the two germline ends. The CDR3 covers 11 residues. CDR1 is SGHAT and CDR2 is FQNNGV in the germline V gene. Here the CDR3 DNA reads TGTGCCAGCAGCCGTATGTCCACGCAGTATTTT. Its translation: CASSRMSTQYF. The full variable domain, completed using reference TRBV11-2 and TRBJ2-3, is EAGVAQSPRYKIIEKRQSVAFWCNPISGHATLYWYQQILGQGPKLLIQFQNNGVVDDSQLPKDRFSAERLKGVDSTLKIQPAKLEDSAVYLCASSRMSTQYFGPGTRLTVL.

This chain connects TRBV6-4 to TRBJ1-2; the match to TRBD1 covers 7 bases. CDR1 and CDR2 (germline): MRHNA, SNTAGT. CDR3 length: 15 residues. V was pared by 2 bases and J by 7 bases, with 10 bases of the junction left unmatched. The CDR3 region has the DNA TGTGCCAGCAGTGACCCCGGGCAGGGGGAGTTTGGCTACACCTTC. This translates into CASSDPGQGEFGYTF.

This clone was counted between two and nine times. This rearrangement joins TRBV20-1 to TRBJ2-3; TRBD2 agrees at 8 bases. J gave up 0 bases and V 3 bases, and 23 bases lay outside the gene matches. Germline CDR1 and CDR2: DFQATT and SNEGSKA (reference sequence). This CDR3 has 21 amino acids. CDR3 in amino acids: CSASAPFLAGEAPVSTDTQYF. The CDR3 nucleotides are TGCAGTGCTAGTGCCCCCTTCCTAGCGGGTGAAGCCCCTGTTAGCACAGATACGCAGTATTTT.

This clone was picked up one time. The CDR3 spells CASSLATGPYNEQFF. The CDR3 nucleotides read TGTGCCAGCAGCTTAGCAACAGGTCCATACAATGAGCAGTTCTTC. This chain joins TRBV11-2 and TRBJ2-1, with D possibly being TRBD1 (5 bases). The CDR3 totals 15 residues. Trimming cost V 1 base and J 4 bases, with 11 bases left between them. Germline V gene data show CDR1 as SGHAT and CDR2 as FQNNGV. The variable domain in full, with the rest retrieved from reference TRBV11-2 and TRBJ2-1, is EAGVAQSPRYKIIEKRQSVAFWCNPISGHATLYWYQQILGQGPKLLIQFQNNGVVDDSQLPKDRFSAERLKGVDSTLKIQPAKLEDSAVYLCASSLATGPYNEQFFGPGTRLTVL.

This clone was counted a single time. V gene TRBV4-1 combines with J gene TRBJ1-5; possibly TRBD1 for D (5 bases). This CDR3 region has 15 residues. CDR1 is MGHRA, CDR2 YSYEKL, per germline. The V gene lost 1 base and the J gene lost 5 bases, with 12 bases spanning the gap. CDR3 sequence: CASSQVAGLYQPQHF. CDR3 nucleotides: TGCGCCAGCAGCCAAGTAGCAGGGCTGTATCAGCCCCAGCATTTT.

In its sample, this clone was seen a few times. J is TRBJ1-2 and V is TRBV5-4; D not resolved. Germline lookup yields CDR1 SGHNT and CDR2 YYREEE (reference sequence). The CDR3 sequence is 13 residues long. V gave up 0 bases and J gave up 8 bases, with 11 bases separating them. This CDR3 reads CASSLEAERGYTF. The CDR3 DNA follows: TGTGCCAGCAGCTTGGAGGCCGAGAGGGGCTACACCTTC.

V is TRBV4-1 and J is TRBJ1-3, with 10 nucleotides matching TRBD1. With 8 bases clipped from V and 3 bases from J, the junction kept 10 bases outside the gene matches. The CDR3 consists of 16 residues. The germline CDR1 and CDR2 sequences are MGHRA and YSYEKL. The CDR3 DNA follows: TGCGCCAGCGGAGACAGGGGGCGCATAAGTGGAAACACCATATATTTT. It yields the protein CASGDRGRISGNTIYF.

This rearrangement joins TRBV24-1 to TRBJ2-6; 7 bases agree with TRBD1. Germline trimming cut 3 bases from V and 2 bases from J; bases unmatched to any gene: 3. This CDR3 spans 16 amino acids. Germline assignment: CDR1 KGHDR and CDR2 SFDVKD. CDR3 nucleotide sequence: TGTGCCACCAGTGATGGGGGACAGACTGGGGCCAACGTCCTGACTTTC. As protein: CATSDGGQTGANVLTF.

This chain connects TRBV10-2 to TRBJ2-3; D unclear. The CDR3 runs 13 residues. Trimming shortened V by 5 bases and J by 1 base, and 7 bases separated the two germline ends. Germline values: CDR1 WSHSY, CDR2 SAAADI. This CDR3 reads CASSMRRTDTQYF. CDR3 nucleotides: TGCGCCAGCAGTATGAGGCGCACAGATACGCAGTATTTT.

In DNA, the CDR3 is TGTGCCACCATGGGCGGGGGGCAGTTTCCCATTTTCACAGATACGCAGTATTTT. It is translated as CATMGGGQFPIFTDTQYF. The chain joins TRBV24-1 to TRBJ2-3; 8 positions agree with TRBD2. CDR3 length equals 18 residues. Looked up from germline, CDR1 is KGHDR and CDR2 is SFDVKD. V was clipped by 8 bases and J by 2 bases; unmatched bases: 17.

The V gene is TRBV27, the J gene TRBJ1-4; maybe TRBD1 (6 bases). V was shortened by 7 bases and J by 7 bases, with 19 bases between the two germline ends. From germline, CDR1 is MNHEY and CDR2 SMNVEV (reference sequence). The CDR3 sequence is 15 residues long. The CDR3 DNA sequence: TGTGCCAGCAAATTAAACAGGGACGTGGGTGAAAAACTGTTTTTT. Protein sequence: CASKLNRDVGEKLFF. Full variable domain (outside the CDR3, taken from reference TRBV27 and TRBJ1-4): EAQVTQNPRYLITVTGKKLTVTCSQNMNHEYMSWYRQDPGLGLRQIYYSMNVEVTDKGDVPEGYKVSRKEKRNFPLILESPSPNQTSLYFCASKLNRDVGEKLFFGSGTQLSVL.

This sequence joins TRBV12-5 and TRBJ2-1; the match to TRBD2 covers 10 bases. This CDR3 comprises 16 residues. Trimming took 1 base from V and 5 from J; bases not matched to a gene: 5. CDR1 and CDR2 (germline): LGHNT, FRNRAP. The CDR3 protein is CASGLGGLAPNNEQFF. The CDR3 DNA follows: TGTGCTAGTGGTTTGGGGGGACTAGCGCCTAACAATGAGCAGTTCTTC.

The CDR3 nucleotides are TGTGCCAGCAGCTTGGCCATTCGGACTGAAGCTTTCTTT. Protein: CASSLAIRTEAFF. The genes are TRBV5-8 and TRBJ1-1; no reliable D call. This CDR3 is 13 amino acids long. V was trimmed by 0 bases and J by 5 bases, leaving 8 bases between them. Germline-derived CDR1 and CDR2 are SGHTS and YDEGEE.

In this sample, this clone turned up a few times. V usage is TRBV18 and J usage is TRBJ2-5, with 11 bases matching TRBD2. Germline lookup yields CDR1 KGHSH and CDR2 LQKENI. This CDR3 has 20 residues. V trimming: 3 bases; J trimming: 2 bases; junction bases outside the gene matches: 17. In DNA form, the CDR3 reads TGTGCCAGCTCACCGAACCTAGCGGGAGGCCCGGGGACGGGACAAGAGACCCAGTACTTC. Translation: CASSPNLAGGPGTGQETQYF.

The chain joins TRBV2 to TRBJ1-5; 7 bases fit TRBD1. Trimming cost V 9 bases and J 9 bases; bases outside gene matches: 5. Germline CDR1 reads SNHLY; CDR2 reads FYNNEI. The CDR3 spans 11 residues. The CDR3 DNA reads TGTGCCAGTCGAGGGGGCGGGCCCCAGCATTTT. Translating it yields CASRGGGPQHF.

The CDR3, as DNA: TGTGCCAGCAGCTACGCTCCCCGACAGAGAACCTATGGCTACACCTTC. It translates to CASSYAPRQRTYGYTF. This chain uses TRBV3-1 (or the pseudogene TRBV3-2) with TRBJ1-2; a weak D match, TRBD1 (5 bases). Trimming removed 5 bases from V and 4 bases from J, with 20 bases in between. Germline CDR1 reads LGHDT; CDR2 reads YNNKEL (reference sequence). CDR3 length: 16 residues.

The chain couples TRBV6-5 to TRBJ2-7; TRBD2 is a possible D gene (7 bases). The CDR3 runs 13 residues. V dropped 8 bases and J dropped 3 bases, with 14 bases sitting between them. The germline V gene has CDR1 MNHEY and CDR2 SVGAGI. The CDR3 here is CASFGGAIYEQYF. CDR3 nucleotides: TGTGCCAGCTTTGGGGGGGCCATCTACGAGCAGTACTTC.

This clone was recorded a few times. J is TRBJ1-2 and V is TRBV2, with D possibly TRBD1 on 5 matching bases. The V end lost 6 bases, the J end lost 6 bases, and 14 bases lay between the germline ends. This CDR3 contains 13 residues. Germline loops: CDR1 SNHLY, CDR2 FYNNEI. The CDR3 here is CASRVQGDHGYTF. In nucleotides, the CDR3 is TGTGCCAGCAGAGTTCAGGGAGACCATGGCTACACCTTC.